This entry is about one T cell receptor (beta chain). Its matching antigen is unknown. The sample is drawn from a study of persistence of HIV-infected CD4 T cells. This nonspecific control used anti-CD3/anti-CD28 bead stimulation of CD4+ T cells. Sorting selected CD4+ T cells upregulating both CD40 ligand and CD69. Sequencing used immunoSEQ version 4 in survey mode. Using immunoSEQ multiplex PCR, the repertoire was profiled, and TCRdb retains in-frame clones only, with some absent. The repertoire has 40,000 to 60,000 clones, around 89% of them found once; the top ten carry 3% to 3.5%. The CDR3 loop spans 15 amino acids. Trimming left V 3 bases short and J 2 bases short, with 13 bases between. CDR1 is SGHTA, CDR2 FQGNSA, per germline.

This TCR was recovered from an adult woman with HIV who was CMV-seropositive. Material: CD4+ T cells sorted from PBMCs after roughly 18-hour stimulation, obtained from a patient who received antiretroviral therapy. The V gene is TRBV7-2, the J gene TRBJ1-2, with D hard to call. The CDR3 DNA is TGTGCCAGCAGCTTTAGAAGGGATCCCAACTATGGCTACACCTTC. This codes for CASSFRRDPNYGYTF.